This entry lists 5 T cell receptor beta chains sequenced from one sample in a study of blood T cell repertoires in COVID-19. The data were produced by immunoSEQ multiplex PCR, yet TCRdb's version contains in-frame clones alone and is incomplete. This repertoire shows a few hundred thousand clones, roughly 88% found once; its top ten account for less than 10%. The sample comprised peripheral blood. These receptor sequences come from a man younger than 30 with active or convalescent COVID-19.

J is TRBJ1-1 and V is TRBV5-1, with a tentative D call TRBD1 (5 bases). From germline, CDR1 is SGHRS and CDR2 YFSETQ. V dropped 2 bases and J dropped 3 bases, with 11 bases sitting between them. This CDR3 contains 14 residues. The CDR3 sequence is CASSLGRAYTEAFF. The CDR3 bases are TGCGCCAGCAGCTTAGGCAGGGCCTACACTGAAGCTTTCTTT.

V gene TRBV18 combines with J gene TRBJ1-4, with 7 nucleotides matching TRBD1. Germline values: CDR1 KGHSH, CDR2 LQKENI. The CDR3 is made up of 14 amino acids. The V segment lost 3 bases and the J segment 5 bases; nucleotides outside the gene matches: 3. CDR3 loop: CASSPDRKNEKLFF. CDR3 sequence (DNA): TGTGCCAGCTCACCGGACAGGAAGAATGAAAAACTGTTTTTT.

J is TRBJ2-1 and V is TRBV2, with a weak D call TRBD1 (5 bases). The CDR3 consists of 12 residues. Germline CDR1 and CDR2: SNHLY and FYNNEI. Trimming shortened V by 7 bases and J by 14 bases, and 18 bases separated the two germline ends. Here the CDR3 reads CASKNRQRTKFF. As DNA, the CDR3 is TGTGCCAGCAAGAATAGACAGAGAACCAAGTTCTTC.

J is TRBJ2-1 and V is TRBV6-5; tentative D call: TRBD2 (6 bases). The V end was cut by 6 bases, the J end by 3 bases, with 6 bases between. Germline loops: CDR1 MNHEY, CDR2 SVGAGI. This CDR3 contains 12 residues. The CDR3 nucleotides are TGTGCCAGCAGGACTAGCTACAATGAGCAGTTCTTC. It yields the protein CASRTSYNEQFF.

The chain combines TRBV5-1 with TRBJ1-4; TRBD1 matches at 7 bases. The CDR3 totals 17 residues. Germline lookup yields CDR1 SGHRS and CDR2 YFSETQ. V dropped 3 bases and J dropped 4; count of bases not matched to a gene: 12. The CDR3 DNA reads TGCGCCAGCAGCTCTGGAGGGGGCCGGACCAGTAATGAAAAACTGTTTTTT. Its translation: CASSSGGGRTSNEKLFF.